Described below is a single T cell receptor beta chain sequence and its context. Antigen: not known. A second PCR of roughly 7 to 11 cycles used a sample-barcoded 5' primer and a J-beta primer mix. TCRdb reprocessed the 5' RACE reads via MiXCR and lists one record per CDR3 protein. The table records some 860,000 distinct CDR3 sequences, 56% of them present only once. Germline assignment: CDR1 MDHEN and CDR2 SYDVKM. The CDR3 sequence is 15 residues long. V lost 2 bases to trimming and J lost 3 bases; unmatched junction nucleotides: 4. The data belong to a study of blood T cells in healthy people across ages. Study-wide results and caveats: The study regarded diversity estimates from one million T cells as underestimates. The study found more naive CD4+ cells and higher diversity in long-lived than aged donors.

Sequenced input: blood. The origin of this receptor is a man aged 40-50 years in good health. This chain connects TRBV28 to TRBJ1-5; 7 nucleotides line up with TRBD1. The CDR3 region is CASSLGDRDNQPQHF. For the CDR3, the DNA is TGTGCCAGCAGTTTAGGGGACAGAGACAATCAGCCCCAGCATTTT.